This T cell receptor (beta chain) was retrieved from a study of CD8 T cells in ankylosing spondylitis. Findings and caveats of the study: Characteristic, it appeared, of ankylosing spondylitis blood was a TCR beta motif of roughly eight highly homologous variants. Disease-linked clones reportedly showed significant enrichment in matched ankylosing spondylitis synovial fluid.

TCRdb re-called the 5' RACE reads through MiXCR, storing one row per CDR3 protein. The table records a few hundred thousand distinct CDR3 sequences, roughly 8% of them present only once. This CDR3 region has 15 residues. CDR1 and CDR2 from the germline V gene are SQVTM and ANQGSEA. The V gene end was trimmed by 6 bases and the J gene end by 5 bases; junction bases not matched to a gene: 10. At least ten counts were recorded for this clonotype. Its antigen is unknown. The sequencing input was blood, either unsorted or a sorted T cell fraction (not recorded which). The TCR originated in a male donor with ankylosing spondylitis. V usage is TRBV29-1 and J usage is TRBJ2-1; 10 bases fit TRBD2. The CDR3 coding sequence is TGCAGCGTAAACACAGCGGGAGGGGGTGACAATGAGCAGTTCTTC. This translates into CSVNTAGGGDNEQFF.